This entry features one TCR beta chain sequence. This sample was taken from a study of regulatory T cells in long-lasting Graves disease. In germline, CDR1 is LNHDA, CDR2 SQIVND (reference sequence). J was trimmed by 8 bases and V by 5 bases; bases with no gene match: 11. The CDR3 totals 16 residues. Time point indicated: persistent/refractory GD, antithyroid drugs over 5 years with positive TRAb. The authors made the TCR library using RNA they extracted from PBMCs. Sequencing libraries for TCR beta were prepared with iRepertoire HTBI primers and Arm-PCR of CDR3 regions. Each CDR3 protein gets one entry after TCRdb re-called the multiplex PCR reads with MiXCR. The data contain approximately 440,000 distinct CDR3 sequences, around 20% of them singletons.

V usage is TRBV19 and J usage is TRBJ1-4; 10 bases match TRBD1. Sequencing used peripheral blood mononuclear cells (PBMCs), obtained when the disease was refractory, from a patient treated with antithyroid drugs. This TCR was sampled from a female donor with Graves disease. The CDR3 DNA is TGTGCCAGTAGTCTTCGAAGCGGGACAGGGGTAGAAAAACTGTTTTTT. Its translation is CASSLRSGTGVEKLFF. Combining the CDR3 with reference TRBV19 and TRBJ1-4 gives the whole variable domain DGGITQSPKYLFRKEGQNVTLSCEQNLNHDAMYWYRQDPGQGLRLIYYSQIVNDFQKGDIAEGYSVSREKKESFPLTVTSAQKNPTAFYLCASSLRSGTGVEKLFFGSGTQLSVL.